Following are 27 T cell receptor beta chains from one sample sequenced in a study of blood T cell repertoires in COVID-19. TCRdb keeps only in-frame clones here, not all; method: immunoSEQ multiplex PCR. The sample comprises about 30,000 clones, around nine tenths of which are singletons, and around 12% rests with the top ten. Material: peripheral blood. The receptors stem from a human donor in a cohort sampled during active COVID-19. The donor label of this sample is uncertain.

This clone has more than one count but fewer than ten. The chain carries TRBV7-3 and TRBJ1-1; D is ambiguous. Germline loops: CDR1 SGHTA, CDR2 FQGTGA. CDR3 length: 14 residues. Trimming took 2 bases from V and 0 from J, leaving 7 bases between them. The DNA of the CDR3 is TGTGCCAGCAGCTTACCAGGCATGAACACTGAAGCTTTCTTT. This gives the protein CASSLPGMNTEAFF.

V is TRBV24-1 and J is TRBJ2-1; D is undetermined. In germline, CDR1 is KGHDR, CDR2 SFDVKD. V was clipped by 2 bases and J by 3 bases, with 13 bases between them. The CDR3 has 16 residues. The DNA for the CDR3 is TGTGCCACCAGTGATTGGGCTCGACAAGACTACAATGAGCAGTTCTTC. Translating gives CATSDWARQDYNEQFF.

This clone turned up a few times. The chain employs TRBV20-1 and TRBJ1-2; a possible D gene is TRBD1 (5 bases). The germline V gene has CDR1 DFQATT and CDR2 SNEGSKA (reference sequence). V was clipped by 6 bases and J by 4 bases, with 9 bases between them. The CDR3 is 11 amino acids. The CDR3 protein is CSARQGYGYTF. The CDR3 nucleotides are TGCAGTGCCAGGCAGGGCTATGGCTACACCTTC.

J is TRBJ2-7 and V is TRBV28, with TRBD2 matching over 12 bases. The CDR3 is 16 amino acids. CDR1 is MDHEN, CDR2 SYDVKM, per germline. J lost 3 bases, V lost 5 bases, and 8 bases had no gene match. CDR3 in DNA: TGTGCCAGCAGTGGCTCTAGCGGGAGGGCGAACTACGAGCAGTACTTC. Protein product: CASSGSSGRANYEQYF.

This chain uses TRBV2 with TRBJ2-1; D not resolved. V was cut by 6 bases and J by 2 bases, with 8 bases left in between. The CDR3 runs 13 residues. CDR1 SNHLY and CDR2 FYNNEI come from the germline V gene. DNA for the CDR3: TGTGCCAGCAGGCAAAGAGCCTACAATGAGCAGTTCTTC. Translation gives CASRQRAYNEQFF. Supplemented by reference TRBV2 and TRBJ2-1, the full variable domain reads EPEVTQTPSHQVTQMGQEVILRCVPISNHLYFYWYRQILGQKVEFLVSFYNNEISEKSEIFDDQFSVERPDGSNFTLKIRSTKLEDSAMYFCASRQRAYNEQFFGPGTRLTVL.

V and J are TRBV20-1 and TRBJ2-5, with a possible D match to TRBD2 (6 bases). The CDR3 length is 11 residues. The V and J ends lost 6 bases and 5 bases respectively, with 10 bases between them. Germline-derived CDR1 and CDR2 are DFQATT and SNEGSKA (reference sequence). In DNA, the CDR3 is TGCAGTGCCGGGGGATTGGAGACCCAGTACTTC. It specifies CSAGGLETQYF.

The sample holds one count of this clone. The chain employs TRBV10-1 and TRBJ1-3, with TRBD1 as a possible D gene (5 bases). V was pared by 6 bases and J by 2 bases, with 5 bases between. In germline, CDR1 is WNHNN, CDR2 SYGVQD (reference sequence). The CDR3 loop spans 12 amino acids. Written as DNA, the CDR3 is TGCGCCAGCAGGGACACTGGAAACACCATATATTTT. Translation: CASRDTGNTIYF.

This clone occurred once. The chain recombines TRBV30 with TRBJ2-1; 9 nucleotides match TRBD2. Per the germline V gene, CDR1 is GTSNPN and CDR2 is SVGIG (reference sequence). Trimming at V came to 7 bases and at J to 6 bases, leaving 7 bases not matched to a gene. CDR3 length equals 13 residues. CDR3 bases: TGTGCCTTTCAGCGGGAGGCGGGCAATGAGCAGTTCTTC. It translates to CAFQREAGNEQFF.

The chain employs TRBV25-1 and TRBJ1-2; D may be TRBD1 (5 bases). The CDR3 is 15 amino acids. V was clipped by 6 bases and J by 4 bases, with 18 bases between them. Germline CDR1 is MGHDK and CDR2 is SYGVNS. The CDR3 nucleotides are TGTGCCAGCAGCGGAGCCCCTCCGACAGCCTATGGCTACACCTTC. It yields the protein CASSGAPPTAYGYTF.

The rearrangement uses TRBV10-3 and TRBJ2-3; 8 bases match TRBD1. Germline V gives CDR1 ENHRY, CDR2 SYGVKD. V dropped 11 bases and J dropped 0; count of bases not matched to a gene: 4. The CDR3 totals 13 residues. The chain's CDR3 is CAQGAGSTDTQYF. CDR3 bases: TGTGCCCAGGGGGCGGGGAGCACAGATACGCAGTATTTT.

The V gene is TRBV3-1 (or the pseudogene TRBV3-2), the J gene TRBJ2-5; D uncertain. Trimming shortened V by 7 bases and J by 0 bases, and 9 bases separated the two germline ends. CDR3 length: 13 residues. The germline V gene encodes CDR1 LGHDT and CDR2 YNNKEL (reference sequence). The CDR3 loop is CASNFLNQETQYF. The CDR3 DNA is TGTGCCAGCAACTTCTTGAACCAAGAGACCCAGTACTTC.

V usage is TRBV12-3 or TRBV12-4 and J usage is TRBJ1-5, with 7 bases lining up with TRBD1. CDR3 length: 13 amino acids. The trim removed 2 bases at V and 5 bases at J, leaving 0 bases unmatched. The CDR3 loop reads CASSLTGDQPQHF. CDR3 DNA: TGTGCCAGCAGTTTAACAGGGGATCAGCCCCAGCATTTT.

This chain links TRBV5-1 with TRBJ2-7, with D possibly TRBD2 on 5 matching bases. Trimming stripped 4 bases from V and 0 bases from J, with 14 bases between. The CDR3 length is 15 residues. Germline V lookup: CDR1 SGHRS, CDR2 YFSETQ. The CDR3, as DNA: TGCGCCAGCAGCCCGCTACTAGGAAGCTCCTACGAGCAGTACTTC. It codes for CASSPLLGSSYEQYF.

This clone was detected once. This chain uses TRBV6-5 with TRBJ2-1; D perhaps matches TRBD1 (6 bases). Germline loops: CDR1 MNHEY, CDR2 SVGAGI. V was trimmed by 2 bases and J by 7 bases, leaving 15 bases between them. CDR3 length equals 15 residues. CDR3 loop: CASSYRRGGRNEQFF. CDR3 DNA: TGTGCCAGCAGTTACCGGCGTGGGGGCAGGAATGAGCAGTTCTTC.

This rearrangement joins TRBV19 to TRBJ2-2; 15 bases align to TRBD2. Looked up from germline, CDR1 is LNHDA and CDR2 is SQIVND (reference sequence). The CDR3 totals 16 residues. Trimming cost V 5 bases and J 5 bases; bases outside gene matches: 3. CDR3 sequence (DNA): TGTGCCAGTAGTGGGACTAGCGGGAGGACGACCGGGGAGCTGTTTTTT. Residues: CASSGTSGRTTGELFF.

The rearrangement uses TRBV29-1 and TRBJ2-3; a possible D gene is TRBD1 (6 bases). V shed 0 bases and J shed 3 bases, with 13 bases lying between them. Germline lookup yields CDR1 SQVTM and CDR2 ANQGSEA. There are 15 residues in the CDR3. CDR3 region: CSVEDRTGFTDTQYF. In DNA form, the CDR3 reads TGCAGCGTTGAAGATCGTACAGGGTTTACAGATACGCAGTATTTT.

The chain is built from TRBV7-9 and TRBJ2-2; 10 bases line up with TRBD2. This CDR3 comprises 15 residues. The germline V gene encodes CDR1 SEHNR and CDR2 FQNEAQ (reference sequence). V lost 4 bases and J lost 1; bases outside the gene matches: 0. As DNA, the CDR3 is TGTGCCAGCAGCTGGACTAGCGGGAACACCGGGGAGCTGTTTTTT. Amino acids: CASSWTSGNTGELFF.

As DNA, the CDR3 is TGTGCCAGCAGCTTAGTTGCGGATGGGGAGACCCAGTACTTC. Translating gives CASSLVADGETQYF. This chain joins TRBV11-1 and TRBJ2-5; D uncertain. V was trimmed by 1 base and J by 5 bases, leaving 11 bases between them. Germline V gene sequence: CDR1 SGHAT, CDR2 FQDESV (reference sequence). The length of the CDR3 is 14 residues.

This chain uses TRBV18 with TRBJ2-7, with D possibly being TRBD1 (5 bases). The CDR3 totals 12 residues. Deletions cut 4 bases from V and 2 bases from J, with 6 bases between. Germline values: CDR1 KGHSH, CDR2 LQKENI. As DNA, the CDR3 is TGTGCCAGCTCACAGGGGACCTACGAGCAGTACTTC. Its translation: CASSQGTYEQYF.

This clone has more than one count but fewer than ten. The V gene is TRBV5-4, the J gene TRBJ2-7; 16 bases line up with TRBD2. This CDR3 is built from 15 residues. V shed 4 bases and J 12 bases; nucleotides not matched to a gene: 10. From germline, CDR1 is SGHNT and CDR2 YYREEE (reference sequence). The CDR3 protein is CASSKEGLAGGRPYF. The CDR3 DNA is TGTGCCAGCAGCAAGGAGGGACTAGCGGGAGGGCGGCCGTACTTC.

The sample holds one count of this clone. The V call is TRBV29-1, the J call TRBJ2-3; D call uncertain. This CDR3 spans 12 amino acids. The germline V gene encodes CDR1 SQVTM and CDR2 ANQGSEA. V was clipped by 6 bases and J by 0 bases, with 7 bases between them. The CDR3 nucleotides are TGCAGCGTCGACAAAAGCACAGATACGCAGTATTTT. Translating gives CSVDKSTDTQYF.

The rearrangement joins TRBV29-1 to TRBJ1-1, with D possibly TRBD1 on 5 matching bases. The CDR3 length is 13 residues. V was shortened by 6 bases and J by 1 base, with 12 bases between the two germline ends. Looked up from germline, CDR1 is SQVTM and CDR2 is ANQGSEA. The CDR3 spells CSVESTGNTEAFF. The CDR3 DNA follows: TGCAGCGTCGAGTCTACAGGGAACACTGAAGCTTTCTTT.

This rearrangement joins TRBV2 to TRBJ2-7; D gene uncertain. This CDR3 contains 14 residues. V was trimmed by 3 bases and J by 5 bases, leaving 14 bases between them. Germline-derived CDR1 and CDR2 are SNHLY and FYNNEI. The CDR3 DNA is TGTGCCAGCAGTGAGCTCAGAAATGCCGACGAGCAGTACTTC. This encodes CASSELRNADEQYF.

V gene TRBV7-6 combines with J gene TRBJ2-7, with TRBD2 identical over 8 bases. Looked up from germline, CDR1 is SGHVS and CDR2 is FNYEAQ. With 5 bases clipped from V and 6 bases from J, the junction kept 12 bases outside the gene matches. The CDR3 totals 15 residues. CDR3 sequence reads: CASSLSAGDTSEQYF. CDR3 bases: TGTGCCAGCAGCCTGTCAGCGGGAGATACAAGCGAGCAGTACTTC.

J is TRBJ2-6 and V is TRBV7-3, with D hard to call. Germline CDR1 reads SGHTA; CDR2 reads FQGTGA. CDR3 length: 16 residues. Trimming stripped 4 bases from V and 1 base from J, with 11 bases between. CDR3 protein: CASSSPEWSGANVLTF. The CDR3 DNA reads TGTGCCAGCAGCTCCCCGGAGTGGTCTGGGGCCAACGTCCTGACTTTC.

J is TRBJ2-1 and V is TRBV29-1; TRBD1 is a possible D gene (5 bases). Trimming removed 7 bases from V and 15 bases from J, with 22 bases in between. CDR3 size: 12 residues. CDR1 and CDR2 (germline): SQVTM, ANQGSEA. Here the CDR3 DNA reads TGCAGCGCCCAAAGACAGTGGGGCGGTTGGTTCTTC. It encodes CSAQRQWGGWFF.

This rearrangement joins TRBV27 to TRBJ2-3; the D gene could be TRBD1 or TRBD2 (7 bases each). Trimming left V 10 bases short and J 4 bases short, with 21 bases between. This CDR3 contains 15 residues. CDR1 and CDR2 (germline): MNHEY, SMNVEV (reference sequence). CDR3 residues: CATRGRGRGSDTQYF. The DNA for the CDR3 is TGTGCCACCAGGGGGAGGGGGAGGGGTTCAGATACGCAGTATTTT.